The rows below give T cell receptor beta chains drawn from one sample of a study of shared clonotypes between healthy human individuals. The repertoire was sequenced with immunoSEQ multiplex PCR; TCRdb's copy has only in-frame clones and lacks some. The data show more than 1,200,000 clones, with 98% seen just once and about 0.35% held by the top ten. Sequencing input: naive CD4+ T cells sorted from blood. These receptors all stem from a man aged 25-40 years in good health. Each CDR3 is given with its conserved first and last residue. D genes are given only for firm matches. Rows may omit the clone size; those that give it use once, few, many or a size class.

V gene	clone size	J gene	D gene	CDR3 protein	CDR3 DNA
TRBV29-1	.	TRBJ1-1	.	CSVEKGITEAFF	TGCAGCGTTGAAAAGGGGATCACTGAAGCTTTCTTT
TRBV18	.	TRBJ2-7	.	CASSPGTDYEQYF	TGTGCCAGCTCACCCGGGACTGATTACGAGCAGTACTTC
TRBV7-3	.	TRBJ2-1	.	CASSLFGRYNEQFF	TGTGCCAGCAGCTTATTCGGCCGGTACAATGAGCAGTTCTTC
TRBV5-1	.	TRBJ2-7	.	CASSSTGTSLEQYF	TGCGCCAGCAGCTCAACCGGGACCTCCCTCGAGCAGTACTTC
TRBV5-1	.	TRBJ2-6	TRBD1	CASRVGGAGANVLTF	TGCGCCAGCAGGGTAGGGGGCGCTGGGGCCAACGTCCTGACTTTC
TRBV6-1	.	TRBJ1-1	.	CASSKIPGSGEAFF	TGTGCCAGCAGCAAAATCCCAGGGTCAGGTGAGGCTTTCTTT
TRBV28	.	TRBJ1-5	.	CASSLIRAQPQHF	TGTGCCAGCAGTTTAATCAGGGCCCAGCCCCAGCATTTT
TRBV5-1	.	TRBJ2-2	.	CASRRTIRNLDATGELFF	TGCGCCAGCAGGCGAACTATACGGAATCTAGACGCCACCGGGGAGCTGTTTTTT
TRBV2	.	TRBJ2-7	TRBD2	CASMSAGDPYEQYF	TGTGCCAGCATGTCAGCGGGAGATCCTTACGAGCAGTACTTC
TRBV27	.	TRBJ2-4	TRBD2	CASSSPILGGTKNIQYF	TGTGCCAGCAGTTCTCCCATTCTGGGAGGGACTAAAAACATTCAGTACTTC
TRBV13	once	TRBJ2-4	.	CASTLGAKNIQYF	TGTGCCAGTACGCTGGGAGCCAAAAACATTCAGTACTTC
TRBV27	.	TRBJ2-1	TRBD2	CASSLESLAGVYNEQFF	TGTGCCAGCAGTTTAGAGTCCCTAGCGGGAGTTTACAATGAGCAGTTCTTC
TRBV19	.	TRBJ1-5	.	CATSRQTNQPQHF	TGTGCCACCTCCCGACAGACTAATCAGCCCCAGCATTTT
TRBV6-6	.	TRBJ2-7	.	CASSYSQGSYEQYF	TGTGCCAGCAGTTACTCACAGGGCTCCTACGAGCAGTACTTC
TRBV5-1	.	TRBJ2-5	.	CASSLGDRTQETQYF	TGCGCCAGCAGCTTGGGAGACAGGACCCAAGAGACCCAGTACTTC
TRBV9	.	TRBJ1-3	TRBD1	CASSAGTVGNTIYF	TGTGCCAGCAGCGCCGGGACAGTGGGAAACACCATATATTTT
TRBV5-1	.	TRBJ1-2	.	CASSTKTAGGYTF	TGCGCCAGCAGCACCAAGACAGCGGGGGGCTACACCTTC
TRBV7-2	.	TRBJ2-2	.	CASSLDRAFSGELFF	TGTGCCAGCAGCTTAGACAGGGCGTTCTCCGGGGAGCTGTTTTTT
TRBV9	.	TRBJ2-5	.	CASSTTNTGSQYF	TGTGCCAGCAGCACAACAAATACAGGGTCCCAGTACTTC
TRBV18	once	TRBJ2-2	TRBD2	CASSPLGGSNTGELFF	TGTGCCAGCTCACCACTCGGGGGGTCTAACACCGGGGAGCTGTTTTTT
TRBV27	.	TRBJ2-7	.	CASSSLAPTPEVYEQYF	TGTGCCAGCAGTTCCCTAGCCCCTACTCCTGAAGTCTACGAGCAGTACTTC
TRBV5-1	.	TRBJ2-1	TRBD2	CASSLPLAGVHNEQFF	TGCGCCAGCAGCTTGCCGCTAGCGGGAGTCCACAATGAGCAGTTCTTC
TRBV10-3	.	TRBJ2-7	.	CAIRGVESEQYF	TGTGCCATCCGTGGAGTGGAGAGCGAGCAGTACTTC